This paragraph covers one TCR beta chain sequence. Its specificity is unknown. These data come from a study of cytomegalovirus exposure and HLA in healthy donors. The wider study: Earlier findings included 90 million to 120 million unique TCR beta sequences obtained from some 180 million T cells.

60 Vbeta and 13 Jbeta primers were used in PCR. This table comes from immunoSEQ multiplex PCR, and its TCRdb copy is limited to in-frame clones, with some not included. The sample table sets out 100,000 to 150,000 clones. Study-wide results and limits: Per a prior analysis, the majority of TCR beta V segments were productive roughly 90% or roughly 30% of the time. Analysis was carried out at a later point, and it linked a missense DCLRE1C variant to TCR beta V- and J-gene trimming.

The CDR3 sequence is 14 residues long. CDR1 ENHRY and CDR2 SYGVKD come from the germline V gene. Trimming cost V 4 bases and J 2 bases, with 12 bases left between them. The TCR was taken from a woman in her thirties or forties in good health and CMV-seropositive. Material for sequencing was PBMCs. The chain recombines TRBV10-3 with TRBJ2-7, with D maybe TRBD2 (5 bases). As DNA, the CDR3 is TGTGCCATCAGTGTGGGTGAGGGCGCCTACGAGCAGTACTTC. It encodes CAISVGEGAYEQYF.